The sample holds a few counts of the clone carrying this TCR beta chain. Its target is not known. This sample is drawn from a study of graft-versus-host responses after intestinal transplantation. Overall study: Each of the recipients got a multivisceral, liver-intestinal, or isolated intestinal transplant.

Method: immunoSEQ multiplex PCR; TCRdb's copy keeps in-frame clones and lacks some. This repertoire shows 60,000 to 65,000 clones, around nine tenths found once; its top ten account for roughly 1.6%. Trimming pared 4 bases from V and 8 bases from J, leaving 15 bases between. CDR3 length equals 14 residues. CDR1 LGHNA and CDR2 YNFKEQ come from the germline V gene. The starting material was unstimulated CD8+ T cells sorted from spleen or lymph node cells, obtained before transplant. The chain uses TRBV4-2 and TRBJ2-1; D is uncertain. The source of this sequence is a human donor who was the organ donor for an intestinal transplant. The CDR3 protein is CASSRPLESYEQFF. In DNA form, the CDR3 reads TGTGCCAGCAGCCGACCCCTAGAGAGCTATGAGCAGTTCTTC.